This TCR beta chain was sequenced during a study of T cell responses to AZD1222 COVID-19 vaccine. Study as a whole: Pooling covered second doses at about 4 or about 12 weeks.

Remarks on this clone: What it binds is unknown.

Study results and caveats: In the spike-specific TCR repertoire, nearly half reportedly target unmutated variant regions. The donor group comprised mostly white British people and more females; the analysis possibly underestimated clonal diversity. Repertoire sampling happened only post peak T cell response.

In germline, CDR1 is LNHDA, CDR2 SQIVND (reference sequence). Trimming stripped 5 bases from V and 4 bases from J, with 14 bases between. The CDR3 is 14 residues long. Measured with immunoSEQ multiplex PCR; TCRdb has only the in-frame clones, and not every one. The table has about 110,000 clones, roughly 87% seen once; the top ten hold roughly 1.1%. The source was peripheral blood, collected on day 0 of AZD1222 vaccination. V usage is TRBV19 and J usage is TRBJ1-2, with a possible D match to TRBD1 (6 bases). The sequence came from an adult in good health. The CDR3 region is CASSPSVGAYGYTF. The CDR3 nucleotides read TGTGCCAGTAGTCCATCAGTGGGGGCCTATGGCTACACCTTC. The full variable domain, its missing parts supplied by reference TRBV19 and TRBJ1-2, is DGGITQSPKYLFRKEGQNVTLSCEQNLNHDAMYWYRQDPGQGLRLIYYSQIVNDFQKGDIAEGYSVSREKKESFPLTVTSAQKNPTAFYLCASSPSVGAYGYTFGSGTRLTVV.